This is a list of T cell receptor beta chains from one sample in a study of OX40 agonist ivuxolimab in advanced cancers. Clones were sequenced by immunoSEQ multiplex PCR, and TCRdb holds only the in-frame ones, with some missing. The sample records 82,000 or so clones, roughly 89% being singletons. The material sequenced was CD4+ or CD8+ T cells sorted from blood, taken in a trial of the OX40 agonist ivuxolimab. The source of these receptors is an adult with an advanced solid tumor such as melanoma, head and neck, liver or kidney cancer. Both conserved end residues are part of each CDR3. The D gene is left open where the match is weak. Size values are once, few and many counts, or a class for expanded clones, and some rows have none.

>.|TRBV7-6|.|TRBJ2-5
CASSLLSGQPWETQYF
TGTGCCAGCAGCTTATTGTCAGGCCAACCTTGGGAGACCCAGTACTTC
>.|TRBV29-1|.|TRBJ2-1
CSVGAANEQFF
TGCAGCGTGGGAGCCGCGAATGAGCAGTTCTTC
>once|TRBV7-7|.|TRBJ1-3
CASSLSRSGNTIYF
TGTGCTAGCAGCTTATCCCGCTCTGGAAACACCATATATTTT
>.|TRBV30|.|TRBJ2-7
CAWTRDGDEQYF
TGTGCCTGGACCAGAGACGGGGACGAGCAGTACTTC
>.|TRBV7-3|TRBD2|TRBJ2-2
CASSLGLASGELFF
TGTGCCAGCAGCTTGGGACTAGCCTCCGGGGAGCTGTTTTTT
>.|TRBV30|.|TRBJ1-5
CAWIPLTPRLHQPQHF
TGTGCCTGGATCCCCCTCACCCCAAGGCTCCATCAGCCCCAGCATTTT
>.|TRBV6-1|TRBD1|TRBJ1-4
CASSESGRGLFEKLFF
TGTGCCAGCAGTGAATCGGGAAGGGGGCTCTTCGAAAAACTGTTTTTT
>once|TRBV19|TRBD2|TRBJ2-5
CASSSRLAGYQETQYF
TGTGCCAGTAGTTCACGACTAGCGGGGTACCAAGAGACCCAGTACTTC
>once|TRBV18|.|TRBJ1-2
CASSPLPEANYGYTF
TGTGCCAGCTCACCCCTACCGGAAGCTAACTATGGCTACACCTTC
>.|TRBV19|.|TRBJ1-5
CASSSAGASNQPQHF
TGTGCCAGTAGTTCGGCGGGGGCAAGCAATCAGCCCCAGCATTTT
>.|TRBV5-4|.|TRBJ2-3
CASSEGLPRNTQYF
TGTGCCAGCAGCGAAGGACTACCTCGGAATACGCAGTATTTT
>.|TRBV27|.|TRBJ1-1
CASARAGAVAFF
TGTGCCAGCGCGAGAGCAGGGGCGGTGGCTTTCTTT
>.|TRBV6-5|.|TRBJ1-1
CASSLERDTEAFF
TGTGCCAGCAGTCTCGAGAGGGACACTGAAGCTTTCTTT
>.|TRBV19|TRBD1|TRBJ2-1
CASNEGAYNEQFF
TGTGCCAGTAATGAGGGGGCGTACAATGAGCAGTTCTTC
>few|TRBV5-1|TRBD1|TRBJ2-7
CASSYRDSHSYEQYF
TGCGCCAGCAGTTACCGGGACAGCCATTCCTACGAGCAGTACTTC
>.|TRBV5-6|TRBD1|TRBJ2-1
CASSLRDRVYNEQFF
TGTGCCAGCAGCCTCCGGGACAGGGTATACAATGAGCAGTTCTTC
>.|TRBV5-1|TRBD2|TRBJ2-3
CASSLGGTSGSGADTQYF
TGCGCCAGCAGCTTGGGGGGGACTAGCGGGAGTGGCGCAGATACGCAGTATTTT
>.|TRBV5-6|.|TRBJ1-1
CASSHGQPNTEAFF
TGTGCCAGCAGCCATGGACAGCCGAACACTGAAGCTTTCTTT
>.|TRBV27|TRBD2|TRBJ2-1
CASSLSSGGYNEQFF
TGTGCCAGCAGTTTAAGTAGCGGGGGATACAATGAGCAGTTCTTC
>.|TRBV11-3|TRBD2|TRBJ2-7
CASSLAGGGSYEQYF
TGTGCCAGCAGCTTGGCCGGCGGGGGCTCCTACGAGCAGTACTTC
>.|TRBV2|.|TRBJ2-2
CASRDLRAGELFF
TGTGCCAGCCGGGACCTCCGTGCCGGGGAGCTGTTTTTT
>.|TRBV6-5|TRBD1|TRBJ1-4
CASSYSGQGGDEKLFF
TGTGCCAGCAGTTACTCGGGACAGGGTGGGGATGAAAAACTGTTTTTT
>.|TRBV6-1|TRBD1|TRBJ2-3
CASSEEFSGGYTQYF
TGTGCCAGCAGTGAAGAGTTCTCAGGGGGATATACGCAGTATTTT
>.|TRBV6-6|TRBD1|TRBJ1-2
CASSFGQGVNYGYTF
TGTGCCAGCAGTTTCGGACAGGGAGTTAACTATGGCTACACCTTC
>.|TRBV19|.|TRBJ1-5
CASSPTAYYQPQHF
TGTGCCAGTAGTCCGACAGCCTACTATCAGCCCCAGCATTTT
>.|TRBV7-6|.|TRBJ1-2
CASSLGAGYTF
TGTGCCAGCAGCTTGGGGGCTGGCTACACCTTC